These T cell receptor beta chains were read from a single sample in a study of cytomegalovirus exposure and HLA in healthy donors. Here immunoSEQ multiplex PCR was the method, and the copy in TCRdb shows in-frame clones only, minus some. The table for this sample gives over 80,000 clones. The source material was PBMCs. The receptors derive from a girl aged 5 to 17 in good health and CMV-seropositive. The CDR3 runs from the conserved cysteine through the conserved F or W. Fields, in order: V gene, J gene, D gene, CDR3 DNA, CDR3 protein. A D gene is named only where the DNA matches it firmly.

>TRBV9|TRBJ2-2|TRBD1
TGTGCCAGCAGCCTAGGACAGGGTCACACCGGGGAGCTGTTTTTT
CASSLGQGHTGELFF
>TRBV9|TRBJ1-6|NA
TGTGCCAGCAGCTCCAGCTCCTATAATTCACCCCTCCACTTT
CASSSSSYNSPLHF
>TRBV7-6|TRBJ1-1|NA
TGTGCCAGCAGCTTAATCGGGGGGCTAGGAGGTAGTAACACTGAAGCTTTCTTT
CASSLIGGLGGSNTEAFF
>TRBV11-3|TRBJ2-3|TRBD2
TGTGCCAGCAGCTGGGGACTAGCGGTGGATTTGGACTCAGATACGCAGTATTTT
CASSWGLAVDLDSDTQYF
>TRBV15|TRBJ1-1|NA
TGTGCCACCAGCAGAGATACAGAGAAGGGGACTGAAGCTTTCTTT
CATSRDTEKGTEAFF
>TRBV5-1|TRBJ1-2|NA
TGCGCCAGCAGCCGGACAGAAAGCTATGGCTACACCTTC
CASSRTESYGYTF
>TRBV18|TRBJ2-3|TRBD2
TGTGCCAGCTCACCACCCCTAGCGGGTGCAGATACGCAGTATTTT
CASSPPLAGADTQYF
>TRBV7-9|TRBJ1-2|NA
TGTGCCAGCAGCTTAAGGAGCACCTTC
CASSLRSTF
>TRBV9|TRBJ2-1|TRBD1
TGTGCCAGCAGCACCACGCGGGGGACAGGGCATAATGAGCAGTTCTTC
CASSTTRGTGHNEQFF
>TRBV19|TRBJ1-1|NA
TGTGCCAGTACCATGGGGGCGCAGGACACTGAAGCTTTCTTT
CASTMGAQDTEAFF